The source of this T cell receptor (beta chain) is a study of T-cell reconstitution after alpha-beta-depleted transplantation in children. Regarding the study as a whole: The origin of alpha-beta T cells about two months after transplant was reportedly several hundred expanded graft clones. After one year, T-cell counts and TCRbeta diversity mostly came from new T cells. Some patients' high day-60 TCRbeta diversity was traced to surviving recipient T cells and thymic progenitors.

Turning to this clonotype: Its antigen is unknown.

Molecular barcoding with unique molecular identifiers was used for the TCRbeta library. TCRdb reanalysed the PCR reads using MiXCR and keeps one entry per CDR3 protein. This sample has 300,000 to 400,000 distinct CDR3 sequences; about 16% occur once, and the top ten carry about 41%. This CDR3 contains 15 residues. V gave up 5 bases and J gave up 5 bases; unmatched junction bases: 7. Looked up from germline, CDR1 is MNHNS and CDR2 is SASEGT. V usage is TRBV6-1 and J usage is TRBJ2-3; 10 bases line up with TRBD1. The specimen comprised PBMCs, mostly from graft donor cells, sampled 360 days after TCRalphabeta/CD19-depleted stem cell transplant. This sequence originates from a male patient between 2 and 10 years old who had a stem cell transplant for acute lymphoblastic leukemia, so the T cells may come from the graft donor. The CDR3 coding sequence is TGTGCCAGCAGTCCCGCCGGGACAGGGGAAGATACGCAGTATTTT. Translating it yields CASSPAGTGEDTQYF.